This TCR beta chain was sequenced during a study of cytomegalovirus exposure and HLA in healthy donors. Study-level results: Listed as cytomegalovirus-associated were more than 150 TCR beta chains.

Regarding this clone: Its antigen is undetermined.

The PCR ran on 60 Vbeta and 13 Jbeta primers. Per the authors' pipeline: Approximately 78 million unique TCR beta chains, 9.5 million to 11 million of them shared, were counted by a later analysis. Sequencing used immunoSEQ multiplex PCR; TCRdb keeps in-frame clones, though not all of them. The D gene and trimming were derived from the DNA, and the V and J assignments and clone size from that table. The repertoire holds about 200,000 clones, 70% to 80% seen once, with more than 0.35% in the top ten. Unmatched junction bases numbered 4, after V lost 0 bases and J lost 6 bases. Germline V gene lookup returns CDR1 MGHRA and CDR2 YSYEKL. The CDR3 is 15 amino acids. Unrecorded immune exposure was likely among donors, who were nominally healthy when sampled.

The specimen sequenced was PBMCs. The chain carries TRBV4-1 and TRBJ2-1; TRBD2 matches 8 bases. The sequence was collected from a male donor in good health and CMV-seropositive. CDR3 coding DNA: TGCGCCAGCAGCCAAGAAGTCGGGAGGGTCAATGAGCAGTTCTTC. Translated, it gives CASSQEVGRVNEQFF.